The 2 T cell receptor beta chains reported below all come from one sample, sequenced in a study of lung T cells in sarcoidosis with Löfgren's syndrome. TCRdb re-called the reads through MiXCR, storing one row per CDR3 protein. The sample holds tens of thousands of distinct CDR3 sequences, approximately 21% seen once. Sequenced: CD4+ T cells from PBMCs. These receptors came from a human donor with sarcoidosis (Löfgren's syndrome or another form), or a control subject (not recorded which).

At least ten counts were recorded for this clonotype. The genes are TRBV7-2 and TRBJ1-6; D gene ambiguous. Per the germline V gene, CDR1 is SGHTA and CDR2 is FQGNSA. V lost 1 base, J lost 0 bases, and 7 bases lay in between. The CDR3 runs 16 residues. CDR3 in amino acids: CASSLVGSSYNSPLHF. DNA of the CDR3: TGTGCCAGCAGCTTAGTGGGGAGCTCCTATAATTCACCCCTCCACTTT.

For this clonotype: The junction shows a germline mismatch at one end, possibly a read error. The chain combines TRBV2 with TRBJ2-5; 8 nucleotides agree with TRBD2. The CDR3 is made up of 13 amino acids. Germline lookup yields CDR1 SNHLY and CDR2 FYNNEI. The CDR3 DNA sequence: TGTGCCAGCAGTTTAGCGGGGCAAGAGGCCCAGTACTTC. It yields the protein CASSLAGQEAQYF.